Described below is a single T cell receptor beta chain sequence and its context. The antigen is unknown. Genomic DNA of unsorted samples came from around 90 million PBMCs. These data are taken from a study of shared clonotypes between healthy human individuals. In the study overall: Two women and a few men aged 18 to 49 made up the donors.

Study-wide findings and caveats: The small donor group covered limited genetic and exposure diversity.

Generated by immunoSEQ multiplex PCR, the TCRdb table keeps only in-frame clones and is missing some. This table holds about 480,000 clones, over 60% found once. Trimming removed 6 bases from V and 4 bases from J; junction bases left unmatched: 7. Germline V gene data show CDR1 as MNHEY and CDR2 as SVGAGI. The CDR3 runs 15 residues. The chain carries TRBV6-5 and TRBJ2-2, with 8 bases aligning to TRBD1. This TCR was sampled from a middle-aged woman in good health. Some clones in this sample may be carry-over from other donors' samples. The specimen was PBMCs. The CDR3 region is CASRRQGPRTGELFF. CDR3 in DNA: TGTGCCAGCAGGCGACAGGGGCCACGCACCGGGGAGCTGTTTTTT.